This entry describes one T cell receptor (beta chain). The sample comes from a study of long-term antiretroviral therapy in people with HIV. The CDR3 runs 14 residues. The germline CDR1 and CDR2 sequences are LNHDA and SQIVND (reference sequence). V lost 4 bases to trimming and J lost 0 bases, with 6 bases between them. Version v3.0 of the immunoSEQ assay ran at survey level. Using immunoSEQ multiplex PCR, the repertoire was profiled, and TCRdb retains in-frame clones only, with some absent. The table lists about 11,000 clones, around 80% of them singletons. The specimen comprised unsorted PBMCs, sampled 1.2 years after starting antiretroviral therapy. The chain couples TRBV19 to TRBJ2-2; D is ambiguous. This sequence originates from a man aged 35 to 55 with HIV. The CDR3 DNA reads as TGTGCCAGTAGTACTACAGCGAACACCGGGGAGCTGTTTTTT. Its translation is CASSTTANTGELFF.